This T cell receptor (beta chain) was documented in a study of T-cell reconstitution after alpha-beta-depleted transplantation in children. Unique molecular identifiers were used in preparing the TCRbeta library. From the PCR reads, TCRdb called clonotypes with MiXCR, one entry per CDR3 protein. The table records about 290,000 distinct CDR3 sequences, around 7.3% of them present only once. Trimming pared 2 bases from V and 4 bases from J, leaving 12 bases between. The CDR3 sequence is 15 residues long. Germline loops: CDR1 SGHTA, CDR2 FQGNSA. This clonotype was observed a handful of times. Its antigen is unknown. Study-level findings and limits: Reportedly, roughly two months post-transplant, alpha-beta T cells arose from several hundred expanded graft clones. Fresh T-cell production supplied most of the T-cell counts and diversity seen one year after transplant.

The chain employs TRBV7-2 and TRBJ1-5; maybe TRBD1 (5 bases). The source was peripheral blood, collected 360 days after TCRalphabeta/CD19-depleted stem cell transplant. The TCR sequence derives from a female patient aged 2 to 10 who had a stem cell transplant for Fanconi anemia, so the T cells may come from the graft donor. The CDR3 sequence: CASSLILGVNQPQHF. The CDR3 DNA is TGTGCCAGCAGCTTAATACTGGGGGTTAATCAGCCCCAGCATTTT.